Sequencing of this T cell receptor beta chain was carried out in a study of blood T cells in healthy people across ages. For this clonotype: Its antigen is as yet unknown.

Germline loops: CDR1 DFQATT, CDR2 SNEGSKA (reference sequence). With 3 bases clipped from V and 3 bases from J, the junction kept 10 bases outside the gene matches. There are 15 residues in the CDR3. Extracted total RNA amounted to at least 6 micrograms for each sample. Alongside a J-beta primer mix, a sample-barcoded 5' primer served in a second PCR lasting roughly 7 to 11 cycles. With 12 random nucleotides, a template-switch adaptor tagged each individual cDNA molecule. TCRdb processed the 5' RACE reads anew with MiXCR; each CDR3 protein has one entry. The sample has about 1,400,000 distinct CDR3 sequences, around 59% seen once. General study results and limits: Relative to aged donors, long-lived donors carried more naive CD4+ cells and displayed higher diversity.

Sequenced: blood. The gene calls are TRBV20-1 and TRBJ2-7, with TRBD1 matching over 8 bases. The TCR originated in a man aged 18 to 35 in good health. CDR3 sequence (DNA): TGCAGTGCTAGGCCAGGACAGGGCGGTTTCTACGAGCAGTACTTC. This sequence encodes CSARPGQGGFYEQYF.